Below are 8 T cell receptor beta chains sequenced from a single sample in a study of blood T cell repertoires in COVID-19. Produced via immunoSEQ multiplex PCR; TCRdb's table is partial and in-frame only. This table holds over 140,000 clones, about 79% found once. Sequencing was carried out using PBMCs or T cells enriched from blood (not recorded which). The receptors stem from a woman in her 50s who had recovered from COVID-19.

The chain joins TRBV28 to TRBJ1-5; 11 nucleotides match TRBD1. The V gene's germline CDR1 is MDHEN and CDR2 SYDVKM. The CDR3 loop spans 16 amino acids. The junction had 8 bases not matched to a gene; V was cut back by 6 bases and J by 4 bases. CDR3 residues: CASRPAGQGGNQPQHF. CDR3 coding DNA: TGTGCCAGCAGGCCGGCGGGACAGGGGGGGAATCAGCCCCAGCATTTT. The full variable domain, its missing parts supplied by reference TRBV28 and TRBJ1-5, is DVKVTQSSRYLVKRTGEKVFLECVQDMDHENMFWYRQDPGLGLRLIYFSYDVKMKEKGDIPEGYSVSREKKERFSLILESASTNQTSMYLCASRPAGQGGNQPQHFGDGTRLSIL.

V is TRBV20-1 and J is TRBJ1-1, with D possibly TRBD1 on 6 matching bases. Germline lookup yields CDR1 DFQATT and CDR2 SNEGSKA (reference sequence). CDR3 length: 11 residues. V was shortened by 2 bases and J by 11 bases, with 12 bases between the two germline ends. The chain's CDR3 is CSARYRERAFF. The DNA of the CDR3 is TGCAGTGCTAGATACAGGGAGCGGGCTTTCTTT.

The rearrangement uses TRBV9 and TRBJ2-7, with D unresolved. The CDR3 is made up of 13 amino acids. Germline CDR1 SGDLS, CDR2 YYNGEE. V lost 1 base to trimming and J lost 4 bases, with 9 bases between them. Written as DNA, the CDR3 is TGTGCCAGCAGCGTAAACTCCCAATACGAGCAGTACTTC. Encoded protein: CASSVNSQYEQYF.

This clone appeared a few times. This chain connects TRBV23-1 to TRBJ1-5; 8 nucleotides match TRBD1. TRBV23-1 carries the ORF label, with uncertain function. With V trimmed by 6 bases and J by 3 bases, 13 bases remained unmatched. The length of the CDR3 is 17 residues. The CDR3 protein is CASSRTGSTGNNQPQHF. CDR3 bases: TGCGCCAGCAGCCGGACAGGGTCGACCGGCAACAATCAGCCCCAGCATTTT.

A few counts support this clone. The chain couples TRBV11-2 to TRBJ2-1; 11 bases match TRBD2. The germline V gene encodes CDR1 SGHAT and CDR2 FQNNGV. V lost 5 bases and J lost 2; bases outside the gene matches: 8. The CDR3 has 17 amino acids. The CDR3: CASSGGLAGGPYNEQFF. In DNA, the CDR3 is TGTGCCAGCAGCGGTGGGCTAGCGGGGGGCCCCTACAATGAGCAGTTCTTC.

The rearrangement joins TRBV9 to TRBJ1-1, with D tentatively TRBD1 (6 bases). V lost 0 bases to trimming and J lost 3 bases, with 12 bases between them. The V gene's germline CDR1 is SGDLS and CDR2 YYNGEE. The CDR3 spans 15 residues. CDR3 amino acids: CASSVGGGADTEAFF. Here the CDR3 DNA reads TGTGCCAGCAGCGTAGGCGGGGGCGCGGACACTGAAGCTTTCTTT.

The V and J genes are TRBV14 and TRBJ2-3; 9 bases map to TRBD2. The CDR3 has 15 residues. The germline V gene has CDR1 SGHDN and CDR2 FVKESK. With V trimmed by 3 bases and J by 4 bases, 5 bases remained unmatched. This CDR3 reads CASSQIAGVPDTQYF. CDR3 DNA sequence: TGTGCCAGCAGCCAGATAGCGGGGGTGCCAGATACGCAGTATTTT.

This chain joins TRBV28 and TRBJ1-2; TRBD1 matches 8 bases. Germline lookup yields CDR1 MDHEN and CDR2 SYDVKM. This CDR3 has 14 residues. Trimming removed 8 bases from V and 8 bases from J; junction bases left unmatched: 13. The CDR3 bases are TGTGCCAGCTTGCCGGCCCAGGGGGCAGGGGGCTACACCTTC. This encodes CASLPAQGAGGYTF.